This TCR beta chain was retrieved from a study of blood T cell repertoires in COVID-19. Sequenced by immunoSEQ multiplex PCR; TCRdb stores in-frame clones only, minus some. The data contain over 200,000 clones, 75% to 90% of them singletons. This TCR was recovered from a woman in her 30s who had been exposed to COVID-19. The sample consisted of PBMCs or T cells enriched from blood (not recorded which).

CDR3 coding DNA: TGCGCCAGCAGCTTGGGTCGACAGGGGGCGAGTGGCTACACCTTC. Protein sequence: CASSLGRQGASGYTF. This chain uses TRBV5-1 with TRBJ1-2, with TRBD1 matching over 10 bases. Germline CDR1 reads SGHRS; CDR2 reads YFSETQ. The CDR3 contains 15 residues. V shed 0 bases and J 7 bases; nucleotides not matched to a gene: 6.